These 18 T cell receptor beta chains originate from one sample sequenced in a study of cytomegalovirus exposure and HLA in healthy donors. PCR employed 60 Vbeta and 13 Jbeta primers. The method was immunoSEQ multiplex PCR; TCRdb's version includes in-frame clones alone and lacks a portion of them. The sample has 150,000 to 200,000 clones, about three quarters seen once. The source material was PBMCs. Receptor source: a man in his late teens or twenties in good health and CMV-seronegative.

This clone has more than one count but fewer than ten. V gene TRBV5-1 combines with J gene TRBJ2-6; the D gene is possibly TRBD1 (6 bases). Between the trimmed V and J ends, which lost 2 bases and 7 bases, there was a span of 10 bases. This CDR3 is built from 14 residues. CDR1 and CDR2 (germline): SGHRS, YFSETQ. CDR3 loop: CASSLQQGANVLTF. Here the CDR3 DNA reads TGCGCCAGCAGCTTACAACAGGGAGCCAACGTCCTGACTTTC.

The rearrangement joins TRBV10-2 to TRBJ2-7, with 8 bases aligning to TRBD2. This CDR3 contains 13 residues. V lost 8 bases, J lost 1 base, and 4 bases stayed unmatched. Per the germline V gene, CDR1 is WSHSY and CDR2 is SAAADI. The CDR3: CASGAGASYEQYF. The CDR3 nucleotides read TGCGCCAGCGGAGCGGGGGCATCCTACGAGCAGTACTTC.

In this sample, this clone turned up a few times. The same CDR3 also results from other DNA sequences found in this sample. The V and J genes are TRBV30 and TRBJ1-3; D is ambiguous. The CDR3 loop spans 14 amino acids. From germline, CDR1 is GTSNPN and CDR2 SVGIG (reference sequence). Trimming left V 0 bases short and J 0 bases short, with 6 bases between. CDR3 sequence: CAWSVLSSGNTIYF. DNA of the CDR3: TGTGCCTGGAGTGTACTAAGCTCTGGAAACACCATATATTTT.

To note about this clone: Germline and junction disagree at one end, which may indicate a read error. J is TRBJ2-1 and V is TRBV7-7, with 10 bases that match TRBD2. Germline CDR1 and CDR2: SSHAT and FNYEAQ (reference sequence). The CDR3 runs 19 residues. The DNA for the CDR3 is TGTGCTAGCAGCTTAGCGTTTGGGCTAGCGGGGGACCCGAACAATGAGCAGTTCTTC. This encodes CASSLAFGLAGDPNNEQFF.

This clone was seen only once. The chain recombines TRBV18 with TRBJ1-1; 9 bases are a match to TRBD1. CDR1 and CDR2 (germline): KGHSH, LQKENI. The CDR3 has 18 residues. J lost 0 bases, V lost 3 bases, and 11 bases had no gene match. The CDR3 bases are TGTGCCAGCTCACCTGCTTCGGGACAGGGAGCCCTGAACACTGAAGCTTTCTTT. As protein: CASSPASGQGALNTEAFF.

J is TRBJ2-1 and V is TRBV4-1; 8 bases match TRBD2. The CDR3 is 16 residues long. V dropped 0 bases and J dropped 1; count of bases not matched to a gene: 2. Germline V gene data show CDR1 as MGHRA and CDR2 as YSYEKL. Here the CDR3 DNA reads TGCGCCAGCAGCCAAGACGGGGGGGCTTCCTACAATGAGCAGTTCTTC. Its protein product is CASSQDGGASYNEQFF.

This rearrangement joins TRBV4-2 to TRBJ1-1, with a weak D call TRBD1 (6 bases). The CDR3 spans 17 residues. Germline CDR1 reads LGHNA; CDR2 reads YNFKEQ. Trimming pared 1 base from V and 6 bases from J, leaving 21 bases between. As DNA, the CDR3 is TGTGCCAGCAGCCAAGGGAACTCCGGGACAACAAACGCTGAAGCTTTCTTT. Encoded protein: CASSQGNSGTTNAEAFF.

This sequence joins TRBV5-1 and TRBJ1-6, with TRBD1 identical over 8 bases. The V segment lost 0 bases and the J segment 6 bases; nucleotides outside the gene matches: 5. Per germline, CDR1 SGHRS and CDR2 YFSETQ. The CDR3 has 16 amino acids. DNA of the CDR3: TGCGCCAGCAGCTTGGCCGGGACAGGTCTTAATTCACCCCTCCACTTT. Its protein product is CASSLAGTGLNSPLHF.

This chain joins TRBV7-2 and TRBJ2-3; 7 nucleotides align to TRBD2. Germline CDR1 and CDR2: SGHTA and FQGNSA. The V and J ends lost 3 bases and 6 bases, in that order; junction bases with no gene match: 12. CDR3 size: 16 residues. CDR3 DNA: TGTGCCAGCAGCTTGTCTCTGTTGAGGCGGGGGGATACGCAGTATTTT. Translating it yields CASSLSLLRRGDTQYF.

About this clone: The germline gene is not matched at one end of the junction; a read error may be the cause. This rearrangement joins TRBV20-1 to TRBJ1-2; the D gene is possibly TRBD1 (6 bases). This CDR3 is 11 amino acids long. Germline CDR1 is DFQATT and CDR2 is SNEGSKA (reference sequence). CDR3 nucleotide sequence: TGCAGTGTGCAGGGGCTCGACGGCTGCCCCTTC. Translated, it gives CSVQGLDGCPF.

The chain uses TRBV6-1 and TRBJ1-5; tentative D call: TRBD1 (6 bases). This CDR3 spans 14 amino acids. V dropped 4 bases and J dropped 7 bases, with 14 bases sitting between them. Germline V gene data show CDR1 as MNHNS and CDR2 as SASEGT. In DNA form, the CDR3 reads TGTGCCAGCAGTGGAGGGACAAACGGACAGCCCCAGCATTTT. Translation: CASSGGTNGQPQHF.

Regarding this clone: This specimen includes other DNA sequences encoding the same CDR3. The chain uses TRBV5-1 and TRBJ2-5; 9 bases align to TRBD1. V lost 3 bases and J lost 2; bases outside the gene matches: 5. The CDR3 sequence is 15 residues long. Germline assignment: CDR1 SGHRS and CDR2 YFSETQ. The CDR3 protein is CASSSDRGVQETQYF. The CDR3 DNA reads as TGCGCCAGCAGCTCGGACAGGGGAGTTCAAGAGACCCAGTACTTC.

The chain couples TRBV6-5 to TRBJ2-3, with 13 bases lining up with TRBD2. CDR1 MNHEY and CDR2 SVGAGI come from the germline V gene. The CDR3 spans 15 residues. The J segment lost 6 bases and the V segment lost 4 bases, leaving 4 bases of the junction unmatched. This CDR3 is CASSWTSGGQDTQYF. CDR3 nucleotide sequence: TGTGCCAGCAGTTGGACTAGCGGGGGCCAGGATACGCAGTATTTT.

The chain employs TRBV6-4 and TRBJ2-1; 12 nucleotides agree with TRBD1. The CDR3 is 16 residues long. V trimming: 6 bases; J trimming: 7 bases; junction bases outside the gene matches: 10. Germline lookup yields CDR1 MRHNA and CDR2 SNTAGT. The CDR3, as DNA: TGTGCCAGCAGCTCCTCCGGGACAGGGGGCCGGAATGAGCAGTTCTTC. Protein: CASSSSGTGGRNEQFF.

J is TRBJ1-2 and V is TRBV29-1; the match to TRBD1 covers 7 bases. The germline V gene has CDR1 SQVTM and CDR2 ANQGSEA. Germline trimming cut 4 bases from V and 8 bases from J; bases unmatched to any gene: 4. CDR3 length equals 11 residues. The CDR3: CSVVSGGGYTF. The CDR3 region has the DNA TGCAGCGTTGTCTCAGGGGGGGGCTACACCTTC.

V gene TRBV7-2 combines with J gene TRBJ2-1, with 7 bases that match TRBD1. CDR1 and CDR2 (germline): SGHTA, FQGNSA. The length of the CDR3 is 14 residues. Unmatched junction bases numbered 8, after V lost 8 bases and J lost 4 bases. This CDR3 reads CASSEGQPYNEQFF. DNA for the CDR3: TGTGCCAGCTCAGAGGGACAGCCTTACAATGAGCAGTTCTTC.

The chain combines TRBV19 with TRBJ2-5; 11 positions agree with TRBD1. This CDR3 region has 13 residues. Germline CDR1 and CDR2: LNHDA and SQIVND (reference sequence). V was pared by 9 bases and J by 4 bases, with 4 bases of the junction left unmatched. CDR3 DNA: TGTGCCAGCAGCGGGACAGGGGGAGAGACCCAGTACTTC. Residues: CASSGTGGETQYF.

The gene calls are TRBV2 and TRBJ1-5; tentative D call: TRBD1 (6 bases). Trimming left V 2 bases short and J 5 bases short, with 13 bases between. This CDR3 region has 15 residues. Germline CDR1 SNHLY, CDR2 FYNNEI. CDR3 amino acids: CASSEFGQGYQPQHF. The CDR3 DNA follows: TGTGCCAGCAGTGAATTCGGTCAGGGGTATCAGCCCCAGCATTTT.